These 2 T cell receptor beta chains share one sample of origin, sequenced in a study of blood T cells in healthy people across ages. Then a second PCR, running roughly 7 to 11 cycles, was carried out with a sample-barcoded 5' primer and a J-beta primer mix. TCRdb reprocessed the 5' RACE reads via MiXCR and lists one record per CDR3 protein. Seen here are hundreds of thousands of distinct CDR3 sequences, 32% observed once, and the top ten hold roughly 15%. Sample: blood. The receptors come from an elderly woman in good health.

This clonotype has only a few counts. The J gene is TRBJ2-3, the V gene TRBV5-5, with D tentatively TRBD2 (7 bases). The CDR3 sequence is 16 residues long. Germline V gene data show CDR1 as SGHKS and CDR2 as YYEKEE (reference sequence). The V end lost 0 bases, the J end lost 0 bases, and 11 bases lay between the germline ends. The CDR3 DNA reads as TGTGCCAGCAGCTTGGGGGGGGGGCTGAGCACAGATACGCAGTATTTT. Residues: CASSLGGGLSTDTQYF. The full variable domain, in which reference TRBV5-5 and TRBJ2-3 provide the parts outside the CDR3, is DAGVTQSPTHLIKTRGQQVTLRCSPISGHKSVSWYQQVLGQGPQFIFQYYEKEERGRGNFPDRFSARQFPNYSSELNVNALLLGDSALYLCASSLGGGLSTDTQYFGPGTRLTVL.

The V call is TRBV9, the J call TRBJ2-4, with 10 bases fitting TRBD1. The closer fit of TRBJ2-5 to the DNA end suggests the J call may be wrong. Germline V CDR1 and CDR2: SGDLS, YYNGEE. This CDR3 has 18 amino acids. CDR3 sequence (DNA): TGTGCCAGCAGCAGGACAGGGGGTCCCACCACCACCCAAGAGACCCAGTACTTC. Protein sequence: CASSRTGGPTTTQETQYF.